Presented here are 20 T cell receptor beta chains from one specimen sequenced in a study of early stage breast cancer tumors. Sequencing was performed with immunoSEQ multiplex PCR; in TCRdb, only in-frame clones are kept and a portion is missing. The sample has approximately 30,000 clones; about 80% are singletons. The specimen sequenced was blood. These receptors originate from a person between 60 and 69 years old with breast cancer.

The chain carries TRBV9 and TRBJ2-3; TRBD2 matches at 7 bases. CDR1 and CDR2 from the germline V gene are SGDLS and YYNGEE. V gave up 2 bases and J gave up 2 bases; unmatched junction bases: 2. This CDR3 contains 14 residues. CDR3: CASSVRENTDTQYF. CDR3 in DNA: TGTGCCAGCAGCGTGCGGGAGAACACAGATACGCAGTATTTT. Supplemented by reference TRBV9 and TRBJ2-3, the full variable domain reads DSGVTQTPKHLITATGQRVTLRCSPRSGDLSVYWYQQSLDQGLQFLIQYYNGEERAKGNILERFSAQQFPDLHSELNLSSLELGDSALYFCASSVRENTDTQYFGPGTRLTVL.

This chain connects TRBV9 to TRBJ1-2, with TRBD1 identical over 7 bases. Germline V lookup: CDR1 SGDLS, CDR2 YYNGEE. The CDR3 runs to 15 residues. The junction had 8 bases not matched to a gene; V was cut back by 3 bases and J by 3 bases. The CDR3 region is CASSGTVGQDYGYTF. CDR3 in DNA: TGTGCCAGCAGCGGGACCGTTGGACAGGACTATGGCTACACCTTC.

CDR3 in amino acids: CASSSDRGHYEQYF. CDR3 nucleotide sequence: TGTGCCAGCAGCTCAGACAGGGGGCACTACGAGCAGTACTTC. This rearrangement joins TRBV5-4 to TRBJ2-7, with 10 bases that match TRBD1. The CDR3 has 14 amino acids. V lost 3 bases, J lost 3 bases, and 3 bases stayed unmatched. CDR1 and CDR2 (germline): SGHNT, YYREEE (reference sequence).

The rearrangement links TRBV19 to TRBJ1-5; a weak D match, TRBD1 (6 bases). This CDR3 has 14 residues. CDR1 LNHDA and CDR2 SQIVND come from the germline V gene (reference sequence). Trimming pared 7 bases from V and 3 bases from J, leaving 13 bases between. The CDR3 DNA follows: TGTGCCAGTAAATCGGACAGATACAATCAGCCCCAGCATTTT. This encodes CASKSDRYNQPQHF.

V and J are TRBV7-3 and TRBJ2-7; 7 nucleotides align to TRBD1. The ends lost 4 bases at V and 5 bases at J; junction bases unmatched: 5. This CDR3 has 13 amino acids. Germline-derived CDR1 and CDR2 are SGHTA and FQGTGA. The CDR3 protein is CASSSDRNNEQYF. The CDR3 coding sequence is TGTGCCAGCAGCTCGGACAGGAATAACGAGCAGTACTTC.

The chain recombines TRBV6-5 with TRBJ2-7; tentatively, D is TRBD2 (6 bases). CDR1 MNHEY and CDR2 SVGAGI come from the germline V gene. Between the trimmed V and J ends, which lost 2 bases and 7 bases, there was a span of 12 bases. The CDR3 runs to 13 residues. The CDR3 is CASSYRQSGEQYF. CDR3 bases: TGTGCCAGCAGTTACAGGCAGAGCGGGGAGCAGTACTTC.

This clone was seen a single time. The chain recombines TRBV9 with TRBJ2-2, with D possibly TRBD1 on 5 matching bases. Germline V gene data show CDR1 as SGDLS and CDR2 as YYNGEE. Trimming cost V 0 bases and J 6 bases, with 15 bases left between them. The CDR3 has 16 residues. For the CDR3, the DNA is TGTGCCAGCAGCGTAGCTAGGCCAGGGATGTCCGGGGAGCTGTTTTTT. Translated, it gives CASSVARPGMSGELFF.

CDR3 in amino acids: CASSSSTTGQETQYF. The CDR3 coding sequence is TGTGCCAGCAGTTCGTCTACGACAGGGCAAGAGACCCAGTACTTC. V gene TRBV28 combines with J gene TRBJ2-5; 7 bases align to TRBD1. This CDR3 region has 15 residues. V was clipped by 4 bases and J by 2 bases; unmatched bases: 7. Germline V gene data show CDR1 as MDHEN and CDR2 as SYDVKM.

The chain joins TRBV10-3 to TRBJ2-7, with a weak D call TRBD1 (5 bases). The CDR3 sequence is 15 residues long. Trimming removed 5 bases from V and 0 bases from J, with 14 bases in between. CDR1 ENHRY and CDR2 SYGVKD come from the germline V gene. The CDR3 DNA is TGTGCCATCAGTTCGACAGTGATTAGCTCCTACGAGCAGTACTTC. It translates to CAISSTVISSYEQYF.

V is TRBV6-5 and J is TRBJ2-1; the match to TRBD2 covers 13 bases. Germline V gene data show CDR1 as MNHEY and CDR2 as SVGAGI. The CDR3 has 15 amino acids. Trimming took 2 bases from V and 7 from J; bases not matched to a gene: 2. The CDR3 bases are TGTGCCAGCAGTTACGGGACTAGCGGGAAAAATGAGCAGTTCTTC. It codes for CASSYGTSGKNEQFF.

The V gene is TRBV29-1, the J gene TRBJ2-4; D is unresolved. Germline CDR1 and CDR2: SQVTM and ANQGSEA. Trimming took 1 base from V and 7 from J, leaving 11 bases between them. The CDR3 has 13 residues. CDR3 bases: TGCAGCGTTGAAGCGGTAGCTGGGAACATTCAGTACTTC. As protein: CSVEAVAGNIQYF.

V is TRBV6-6 and J is TRBJ1-1; 7 bases are a match to TRBD1. The V gene end was trimmed by 2 bases and the J gene end by 3 bases; junction bases not matched to a gene: 3. In germline, CDR1 is MNHNY, CDR2 SVGAGI (reference sequence). The length of the CDR3 is 14 residues. In DNA, the CDR3 is TGTGCCAGCAGTTACAGGCAGGGGGACACTGAAGCTTTCTTT. This codes for CASSYRQGDTEAFF.

The chain uses TRBV7-2 and TRBJ2-3; D is uncertain. Trimming left V 1 base short and J 0 bases short, with 8 bases between. This CDR3 contains 15 residues. Per germline, CDR1 SGHTA and CDR2 FQGNSA. CDR3 in DNA: TGTGCCAGCAGCTTAGGCGTCCTAAGCACAGATACGCAGTATTTT. Translated, it gives CASSLGVLSTDTQYF. Drawing the rest from reference TRBV7-2 and TRBJ2-3, the complete variable domain is GAGVSQSPSNKVTEKGKDVELRCDPISGHTALYWYRQSLGQGLEFLIYFQGNSAPDKSGLPSDRFSAERTGGSVSTLTIQRTQQEDSAVYLCASSLGVLSTDTQYFGPGTRLTVL.

The J gene is TRBJ1-4, the V gene TRBV2; D uncertain. V shed 6 bases and J shed 0 bases, with 11 bases lying between them. This CDR3 region has 15 residues. Germline loops: CDR1 SNHLY, CDR2 FYNNEI. CDR3 in amino acids: CASRATIATNEKLFF. The CDR3 nucleotides are TGTGCCAGCAGGGCAACAATTGCAACTAATGAAAAACTGTTTTTT.

The J gene is TRBJ2-5, the V gene TRBV29-1; D is possibly TRBD2 (6 bases). The CDR3 is 14 amino acids. The V end was cut by 7 bases, the J end by 3 bases, with 18 bases between. Germline-derived CDR1 and CDR2 are SQVTM and ANQGSEA. The CDR3 DNA follows: TGCAGCGCCGGAAGGGCTGGAGGGGAAGAGACCCAGTACTTC. It translates to CSAGRAGGEETQYF.

This CDR3 is CAWSLAPNTGELFF. The CDR3 bases are TGTGCCTGGAGCCTAGCTCCAAACACCGGGGAGCTGTTTTTT. The gene calls are TRBV30 and TRBJ2-2; weak D call: TRBD2 (5 bases). Germline lookup yields CDR1 GTSNPN and CDR2 SVGIG (reference sequence). Trimming removed 3 bases from V and 2 bases from J, with 10 bases in between. This CDR3 comprises 14 residues.

The chain links TRBV19 to TRBJ2-7; no firm D call. Trimming stripped 3 bases from V and 1 base from J, with 10 bases between. Germline loops: CDR1 LNHDA, CDR2 SQIVND (reference sequence). This CDR3 region has 14 residues. CDR3 protein: CASSISRTSYEQYF. DNA of the CDR3: TGTGCCAGTAGTATCTCCAGAACGTCCTACGAGCAGTACTTC.

This chain joins TRBV7-2 and TRBJ1-2; D ambiguous. V was clipped by 5 bases and J by 3 bases, with 10 bases between them. CDR3 length: 13 amino acids. CDR1 SGHTA and CDR2 FQGNSA come from the germline V gene. This CDR3 reads CASSPREHYGYTF. The CDR3, as DNA: TGTGCCAGCAGCCCCCGGGAACACTATGGCTACACCTTC.

This chain joins TRBV11-3 and TRBJ1-1; no clear D gene. V was shortened by 0 bases and J by 3 bases, with 8 bases between the two germline ends. There are 14 residues in the CDR3. CDR1 SGHNT and CDR2 YENEEA come from the germline V gene. The CDR3 nucleotides read TGTGCCAGCAGCTTAGATCTCGGGGACACTGAAGCTTTCTTT. This encodes CASSLDLGDTEAFF.

This chain joins TRBV25-1 and TRBJ2-7; 10 bases agree with TRBD2. Germline values: CDR1 MGHDK, CDR2 SYGVNS. This CDR3 contains 15 residues. The J segment lost 3 bases and the V segment lost 1 base, leaving 3 bases of the junction unmatched. CDR3 nucleotide sequence: TGTGCCAGCAGTGAATGGGCTAGCGGGAGCTACGAGCAGTACTTC. This gives the protein CASSEWASGSYEQYF.